The 32 T cell receptor beta chains below were found in one sample sequenced in a study of blood T cell repertoires in COVID-19. Repertoires were generated with immunoSEQ multiplex PCR, while TCRdb's copy carries only in-frame clones and drops some. Of roughly 160,000 clones listed, roughly 84% are singletons. Sequencing was performed on peripheral blood. The source of these receptors is a woman aged 55-69 years with acute or convalescent COVID-19.

This chain joins TRBV6-5 and TRBJ1-4; tentative D call: TRBD1 (6 bases). CDR3 size: 15 residues. Per germline, CDR1 MNHEY and CDR2 SVGAGI. The V end was cut by 6 bases, the J end by 3 bases, with 14 bases between. In DNA form, the CDR3 reads TGTGCCAGCAGCGGTGACAGGCGGGCTAATGAAAAACTGTTTTTT. It is translated as CASSGDRRANEKLFF.

The rearrangement uses TRBV6-4 and TRBJ2-1, with 8 bases lining up with TRBD1. The length of the CDR3 is 12 residues. The trim removed 6 bases at V and 14 bases at J, leaving 9 bases unmatched. CDR1 and CDR2 from the germline V gene are MRHNA and SNTAGT. The chain's CDR3 is CASRADRGEEFF. DNA of the CDR3: TGTGCCAGCAGAGCCGACAGGGGCGAGGAGTTCTTC.

The chain is built from TRBV4-3 and TRBJ1-2, with 10 bases aligning to TRBD1. Germline V CDR1 and CDR2: LGHNA, YSLEER. The CDR3 loop spans 17 amino acids. Unmatched junction bases numbered 11, after V lost 0 bases and J lost 7 bases. This CDR3 reads CASSQDHRTGGIFGYTF. CDR3 in DNA: TGCGCCAGCAGCCAAGATCATAGGACAGGGGGGATATTTGGCTACACCTTC.

This clone was recorded only once. The chain couples TRBV5-6 to TRBJ1-2; TRBD1 matches 9 bases. Per germline, CDR1 SGHDT and CDR2 YYEEEE. CDR3 length: 15 amino acids. Trimming cost V 4 bases and J 2 bases; bases outside gene matches: 6. The DNA for the CDR3 is TGTGCCAGCAGCCTGCCGGGACAGGGCAACTATGGCTACACCTTC. The encoded protein is CASSLPGQGNYGYTF.

This clone was detected only once. This chain uses TRBV15 with TRBJ2-3, with 10 bases matching TRBD2. Trimming took 2 bases from V and 5 from J; bases not matched to a gene: 10. Germline V gives CDR1 LNHNV, CDR2 YYDKDF (reference sequence). The length of the CDR3 is 17 residues. CDR3 loop: CATSRSSAGGLIDTQYF. CDR3 DNA: TGTGCCACCAGCAGATCCTCAGCGGGGGGGCTAATAGATACGCAGTATTTT.

V is TRBV6-5 and J is TRBJ1-2; D unclear. The CDR3 contains 15 residues. Trimming pared 0 bases from V and 0 bases from J, leaving 8 bases between. In germline, CDR1 is MNHEY, CDR2 SVGAGI. This CDR3 reads CASSYSLGANYGYTF. CDR3 coding DNA: TGTGCCAGCAGTTACTCCTTGGGAGCTAACTATGGCTACACCTTC.

The rearrangement links TRBV3-1 (or the pseudogene TRBV3-2) to TRBJ2-7; 11 positions agree with TRBD1. Germline assignment: CDR1 LGHDT and CDR2 YNNKEL (reference sequence). The trim removed 4 bases at V and 7 bases at J, leaving 3 bases unmatched. The CDR3 is made up of 13 amino acids. In DNA, the CDR3 is TGTGCCAGCAGCCTGGGACAGGGGGGTGAGCAGTACTTC. This codes for CASSLGQGGEQYF.

The chain employs TRBV23-1 and TRBJ1-5; 10 nucleotides line up with TRBD1. TRBV23-1 is recorded as an ORF, its role being uncertain. The CDR3 runs 16 residues. The junction had 5 bases not matched to a gene; V was cut back by 0 bases and J by 6 bases. The CDR3 spells CASSQSSTGGTQPQHF. The DNA of the CDR3 is TGCGCCAGCAGTCAATCGTCGACAGGGGGCACTCAGCCCCAGCATTTT.

The J gene is TRBJ2-7, the V gene TRBV9, with D possibly being TRBD1 (7 bases). This CDR3 contains 16 residues. Germline V gives CDR1 SGDLS, CDR2 YYNGEE. V lost 3 bases and J 1 base, leaving 17 bases between the germline ends. The DNA of the CDR3 is TGTGCCAGCAGCGCCAGGGGGGCAGGGGGGTCCTACGAGCAGTACTTC. It is translated as CASSARGAGGSYEQYF.

The rearrangement uses TRBV11-3 and TRBJ1-1; 8 positions match TRBD1. CDR1 is SGHNT and CDR2 is YENEEA in the germline V gene. This CDR3 is built from 16 residues. The ends lost 5 bases at V and 1 base at J; junction bases unmatched: 9. The chain's CDR3 is CASSPGQGAPNTEAFF. The CDR3 DNA is TGTGCCAGCAGCCCAGGGCAGGGGGCACCGAACACTGAAGCTTTCTTT.

V gene TRBV4-1 combines with J gene TRBJ2-2, with D possibly being TRBD1 (6 bases). Germline CDR1 is MGHRA and CDR2 is YSYEKL. This CDR3 contains 16 residues. The V end lost 1 base, the J end lost 0 bases, and 9 bases lay between the germline ends. As DNA, the CDR3 is TGCGCCAGCAGCCAAGGAGGGGGTGCGAACACCGGGGAGCTGTTTTTT. Translating it yields CASSQGGGANTGELFF.

This clone was counted only a few times. The chain couples TRBV10-3 to TRBJ2-7, with D possibly matching TRBD2 (5 bases). The CDR3 extends over 15 amino acids. V shed 2 bases and J shed 0 bases, with 11 bases lying between them. Germline-derived CDR1 and CDR2 are ENHRY and SYGVKD. The CDR3 sequence: CAISEGADTSYEQYF. The DNA of the CDR3 is TGTGCCATCAGTGAGGGAGCGGATACCTCCTACGAGCAGTACTTC.

For the CDR3, the DNA is TGTGCCGTCGCCTCCCTAGTGAACACTGAAGCTTTCTTT. Its protein is CAVASLVNTEAFF. The chain employs TRBV19 and TRBJ1-1; D gene ambiguous. Trimming removed 11 bases at V and 0 bases at J, with 13 bases between. From germline, CDR1 is LNHDA and CDR2 SQIVND (reference sequence). This CDR3 region has 13 residues.

This clone was counted between two and nine times. V is TRBV6-5 and J is TRBJ1-5; D might be TRBD1 (5 bases). The CDR3 is made up of 16 amino acids. From germline, CDR1 is MNHEY and CDR2 SVGAGI. The V gene lost 4 bases and the J gene lost 0 bases, with 13 bases spanning the gap. This CDR3 is CASSLKQEYSNQPQHF. CDR3 nucleotide sequence: TGTGCCAGCAGTTTAAAACAGGAGTATAGCAATCAGCCCCAGCATTTT.

The gene calls are TRBV27 and TRBJ2-7; D is perhaps TRBD2 (5 bases). Germline values: CDR1 MNHEY, CDR2 SMNVEV (reference sequence). Trimming pared 5 bases from V and 7 bases from J, leaving 15 bases between. CDR3 length: 13 amino acids. CDR3 residues: CASSLPRQREQYF. CDR3 sequence (DNA): TGTGCCAGCAGTCTTCCCCGTCAGCGGGAGCAGTACTTC.

This clone was found a few times. V and J are TRBV6-5 and TRBJ2-1, with TRBD2 identical over 7 bases. CDR1 and CDR2 from the germline V gene are MNHEY and SVGAGI. This CDR3 contains 14 residues. With 7 bases clipped from V and 4 bases from J, the junction kept 7 bases outside the gene matches. The CDR3 loop is CASNRGDPYNEQFF. The CDR3 DNA follows: TGTGCCAGCAACCGGGGGGACCCATACAATGAGCAGTTCTTC.

The gene calls are TRBV7-2 and TRBJ2-5, with TRBD2 matching over 12 bases. Germline CDR1 and CDR2: SGHTA and FQGNSA. This CDR3 has 17 amino acids. The junction had 7 bases not matched to a gene; V was cut back by 0 bases and J by 5 bases. This CDR3 reads CASSLAPTSGGIETQYF. The CDR3, as DNA: TGTGCCAGCAGCTTAGCTCCCACTAGCGGGGGGATTGAGACCCAGTACTTC.

The rearrangement links TRBV11-2 to TRBJ2-1, with D perhaps TRBD1 (7 bases). CDR1 and CDR2 (germline): SGHAT, FQNNGV. Between the trimmed V and J ends, which lost 3 bases and 0 bases, there was a span of 9 bases. The length of the CDR3 is 15 residues. The CDR3 region is CASSFQGGSYNEQFF. The DNA of the CDR3 is TGTGCCAGCAGCTTCCAGGGGGGCTCCTACAATGAGCAGTTCTTC.

The chain employs TRBV28 and TRBJ2-2; D call uncertain. Trimming removed 6 bases at V and 4 bases at J, with 15 bases between. The CDR3 spans 15 residues. CDR1 and CDR2 from the germline V gene are MDHEN and SYDVKM. This CDR3 is CASRPISPGTGELFF. DNA for the CDR3: TGTGCCAGCAGGCCTATTTCGCCGGGCACCGGGGAGCTGTTTTTT. Supplemented by reference TRBV28 and TRBJ2-2, the full variable domain reads DVKVTQSSRYLVKRTGEKVFLECVQDMDHENMFWYRQDPGLGLRLIYFSYDVKMKEKGDIPEGYSVSREKKERFSLILESASTNQTSMYLCASRPISPGTGELFFGEGSRLTVL.

V usage is TRBV9 and J usage is TRBJ2-7; TRBD2 matches at 7 bases. With V trimmed by 4 bases and J by 4 bases, 14 bases remained unmatched. The CDR3 is 16 amino acids. CDR1 is SGDLS and CDR2 is YYNGEE in the germline V gene. CDR3 region: CASSSQRGAAVYEQYF. CDR3 DNA sequence: TGTGCCAGCAGCTCACAGCGGGGAGCGGCCGTTTACGAGCAGTACTTC.

This chain connects TRBV24-1 to TRBJ2-7; 11 nucleotides line up with TRBD1. This CDR3 region has 16 residues. V lost 4 bases and J lost 0; bases outside the gene matches: 4. Looked up from germline, CDR1 is KGHDR and CDR2 is SFDVKD. In nucleotides, the CDR3 is TGTGCCACCAGTGACGAGGGGACAGGGGGCTCCTACGAGCAGTACTTC. This encodes CATSDEGTGGSYEQYF.

The chain links TRBV7-9 to TRBJ2-7, with TRBD1 identical over 9 bases. Unmatched junction bases numbered 13, after V lost 5 bases and J lost 5 bases. This CDR3 has 16 residues. Germline V lookup: CDR1 SEHNR, CDR2 FQNEAQ (reference sequence). The CDR3 protein is CASSPSGQGINHEQYF. The CDR3 bases are TGTGCCAGCAGCCCCAGCGGACAGGGGATAAACCACGAGCAGTACTTC.

This clone came up once. The V gene is TRBV9, the J gene TRBJ1-1; 9 nucleotides match TRBD1. The germline CDR1 and CDR2 sequences are SGDLS and YYNGEE. The CDR3 has 13 amino acids. With 3 bases clipped from V and 6 bases from J, the junction kept 3 bases outside the gene matches. The CDR3 DNA reads TGTGCCAGCAGCGCCCGGGACAGGGCTGAAGCTTTCTTT. Protein sequence: CASSARDRAEAFF.

The chain employs TRBV7-2 and TRBJ2-7, with a weak D call TRBD1 (6 bases). The CDR3 contains 19 residues. V was pared by 5 bases and J by 4 bases, with 30 bases between. CDR1 is SGHTA, CDR2 FQGNSA, per germline. DNA of the CDR3: TGTGCCAGCAGCATTTCCGGGACAAGGGTACTGGGCCCCTTATACGAGCAGTACTTC. Translation: CASSISGTRVLGPLYEQYF.

The V and J genes are TRBV28 and TRBJ1-1; D perhaps matches TRBD1 (5 bases). With 11 bases removed from V and 3 bases from J, the gap between germline ends came to 22 bases. The CDR3 is 15 residues long. CDR1 is MDHEN, CDR2 SYDVKM, per germline. The CDR3 spells CAPSPGLRVDTEAFF. In nucleotides, the CDR3 is TGTGCCCCCAGTCCGGGACTCAGGGTTGACACTGAAGCTTTCTTT.

This sequence joins TRBV6-1 and TRBJ2-5, with D possibly TRBD1 on 5 matching bases. Trimming pared 2 bases from V and 5 bases from J, leaving 15 bases between. Germline CDR1 reads MNHNS; CDR2 reads SASEGT. This CDR3 has 15 residues. The CDR3 is CASSENRAPGETQYF. The CDR3 DNA sequence: TGTGCCAGCAGTGAAAACCGGGCCCCAGGGGAGACCCAGTACTTC.

This CDR3 is CASSSIAGLADSTDTQYF. In nucleotides, the CDR3 is TGTGCCAGCAGCTCAATAGCCGGACTAGCGGATTCCACAGATACGCAGTATTTT. The J gene is TRBJ2-3, the V gene TRBV13; TRBD2 aligns across 10 bases. The CDR3 is 18 amino acids. The trim removed 4 bases at V and 2 bases at J, leaving 12 bases unmatched. CDR1 and CDR2 (germline): PRHDT, FYEKMQ (reference sequence).

There are a few counts of this clone. The chain employs TRBV7-9 and TRBJ1-5, with D perhaps TRBD1 (5 bases). This CDR3 region has 14 residues. Looked up from germline, CDR1 is SEHNR and CDR2 is FQNEAQ (reference sequence). V was clipped by 5 bases and J by 4 bases, with 12 bases between them. The CDR3 sequence is CASSQGEGNQPQHF. The CDR3 DNA sequence: TGTGCCAGCAGCCAGGGCGAAGGTAATCAGCCCCAGCATTTT.

The chain has TRBV25-1 and TRBJ1-3; the D gene is possibly TRBD1 (5 bases). The CDR3 covers 16 residues. Germline CDR1 reads MGHDK; CDR2 reads SYGVNS. V gave up 6 bases and J gave up 2 bases, with 17 bases separating them. The CDR3 region is CASSRGHPNTGNTIYF. CDR3 coding DNA: TGTGCCAGCAGCAGAGGACACCCAAACACTGGAAACACCATATATTTT.

The gene calls are TRBV5-1 and TRBJ2-7, with a tentative D call TRBD1 (6 bases). V was cut by 1 base and J by 0 bases, with 14 bases left in between. The germline V gene encodes CDR1 SGHRS and CDR2 YFSETQ. The CDR3 sequence is 16 residues long. The CDR3 region is CASSLTLTGTSYEQYF. The CDR3 nucleotides read TGCGCCAGCAGCTTGACCTTGACAGGAACCTCCTACGAGCAGTACTTC.

In its sample, this clone was seen once. This chain joins TRBV3-1 (or the pseudogene TRBV3-2) and TRBJ1-5; no clear D gene. Germline lookup yields CDR1 LGHDT and CDR2 YNNKEL (reference sequence). V was cut by 6 bases and J by 0 bases, with 18 bases left in between. The length of the CDR3 is 17 residues. Here the CDR3 reads CASSMYVGGYSNQPQHF. DNA of the CDR3: TGTGCCAGCAGTATGTATGTGGGAGGGTATAGCAATCAGCCCCAGCATTTT.

This rearrangement joins TRBV28 to TRBJ2-7, with TRBD1 as a possible D gene (5 bases). This CDR3 region has 14 residues. Germline V gene data show CDR1 as MDHEN and CDR2 as SYDVKM. V lost 2 bases and J 0 bases, leaving 8 bases between the germline ends. The CDR3 DNA reads as TGTGCCAGCAGTTTAGACAGCCGCTCCTACGAGCAGTACTTC. Its protein product is CASSLDSRSYEQYF.